This entry features one TCR beta chain sequence. Its antigen remains unknown. The data were taken from a study of cytomegalovirus exposure and HLA in healthy donors. Study-wide context: Unique TCRs from HLA-typed donors, roughly 87 million of them, were held in an early data release.

Study-level points and caveats: The only immune exposure information that was available was CMV serostatus. Several of the most significant clusters were apparently associated with common viral pathogens in a later analysis.

PCR amplification relied on 60 Vbeta primers (plus 13 Jbeta primers). Sequencing was performed with immunoSEQ multiplex PCR; in TCRdb, only in-frame clones are kept and a portion is missing. The sample consists of 150,000 to 160,000 clones, 80% of them appearing once. This sequence originates from a man younger than 40 in good health and CMV-seropositive. The sequenced sample consisted of PBMCs.

The chain's CDR3 is CASSYIRGTGNTDTQYF. The CDR3 coding sequence is TGTGCCAGCAGCTACATCCGAGGGACAGGGAACACAGATACGCAGTATTTT. The chain uses TRBV5-8 and TRBJ2-3, with 9 nucleotides matching TRBD1. J lost 2 bases, V lost 3 bases, and 10 bases had no gene match. This CDR3 contains 17 residues. The germline V gene has CDR1 SGHTS and CDR2 YDEGEE.